These 13 T cell receptor beta chains were sequenced from one sample in a study of T cell changes during pregnancy in multiple sclerosis. The assay was immunoSEQ multiplex PCR, and TCRdb's table has in-frame clones only and misses some. Seen here are about 110,000 clones, around 93% observed once, and the top ten hold just under 0.8%. Sequenced material: peripheral blood, taken in the third trimester of pregnancy. Source of these receptors: a female donor in good health, enrolled as a control in a pregnancy study.

V usage is TRBV15 and J usage is TRBJ2-3; 11 nucleotides agree with TRBD1. Per the germline V gene, CDR1 is LNHNV and CDR2 is YYDKDF (reference sequence). This CDR3 has 16 amino acids. The V gene end was trimmed by 3 bases and the J gene end by 6 bases; junction bases not matched to a gene: 8. The CDR3: CATSRGGQGATDTQYF. The CDR3 nucleotides read TGTGCCACCAGCAGGGGTGGACAGGGGGCAACCGATACGCAGTATTTT.

V and J are TRBV5-4 and TRBJ1-2; TRBD1 is a possible D gene (5 bases). The CDR3 runs to 14 residues. Deletions cut 4 bases from V and 4 bases from J, with 14 bases between. The V gene's germline CDR1 is SGHNT and CDR2 YYREEE (reference sequence). CDR3 sequence reads: CASSHPGTGYGYTF. The CDR3 region has the DNA TGTGCCAGCAGCCATCCAGGGACTGGCTATGGCTACACCTTC.

This clone came up a few times. V and J are TRBV2 and TRBJ1-1; 9 bases map to TRBD1. Trimming at V came to 2 bases and at J to 1 base, leaving 2 bases not matched to a gene. The CDR3 has 15 residues. Germline assignment: CDR1 SNHLY and CDR2 FYNNEI. CDR3 loop: CASSEMDRGNTEAFF. CDR3 DNA sequence: TGTGCCAGCAGTGAAATGGACAGGGGGAACACTGAAGCTTTCTTT.

This rearrangement joins TRBV1 to TRBJ2-7; the table assigns TRBD1, which was not confirmed against the DNA. TRBV1 is termed a pseudogene. The CDR3 has 14 amino acids. The CDR3, as DNA: TGCACCAGCAGCCAACCCACAGGGTTTGGCGAGCAGTACTTC. This sequence encodes CTSSQPTGFGEQYF.

The V and J genes are TRBV7-8 and TRBJ1-3; D remains unclear. This CDR3 is built from 14 residues. The V and J ends lost 1 base and 6 bases respectively, with 10 bases between them. Germline V gene lookup returns CDR1 SGHVS and CDR2 FQNEAQ. The CDR3: CASSLVRGSNTIYF. The CDR3 DNA is TGTGCCAGCAGCTTAGTGAGAGGGTCAAACACCATATATTTT. Looking up the rest from reference TRBV7-8 and TRBJ1-3 gives the full variable domain: GAGVSQSPRYKVAKRGQDVALRCDPISGHVSLFWYQQALGQGPEFLTYFQNEAQLDKSGLPSDRFFAERPEGSVSTLKIQRTQQEDSAVYLCASSLVRGSNTIYFGEGSWLTVV.

This clone was seen only a few times. The gene calls are TRBV9 and TRBJ1-3, with D perhaps matching TRBD1 (6 bases). The germline V gene encodes CDR1 SGDLS and CDR2 YYNGEE. The CDR3 loop spans 14 amino acids. V lost 5 bases and J 2 bases, leaving 11 bases between the germline ends. CDR3 bases: TGTGCCAGCAGTTTCGACAGGACTGGAAACACCATATATTTT. As protein: CASSFDRTGNTIYF. The whole variable domain, remainder taken from reference TRBV9 and TRBJ1-3, is DSGVTQTPKHLITATGQRVTLRCSPRSGDLSVYWYQQSLDQGLQFLIQYYNGEERAKGNILERFSAQQFPDLHSELNLSSLELGDSALYFCASSFDRTGNTIYFGEGSWLTVV.

V and J are TRBV7-2 and TRBJ1-1; D not resolved. The CDR3 is 15 residues long. V dropped 2 bases and J dropped 1 base, with 11 bases sitting between them. The germline V gene has CDR1 SGHTA and CDR2 FQGNSA. CDR3: CASSLPSTGNTEAFF. The CDR3 DNA sequence: TGTGCCAGCAGCTTACCGTCAACGGGGAACACTGAAGCTTTCTTT.

This rearrangement joins TRBV5-5 to TRBJ1-2; TRBD1 matches at 10 bases. The CDR3 loop spans 17 amino acids. Germline V lookup: CDR1 SGHKS, CDR2 YYEKEE (reference sequence). Unmatched junction bases numbered 13, after V lost 5 bases and J lost 3 bases. In DNA form, the CDR3 reads TGTGCCAGCAGTTATGGGGACAGGGGTCTCTTGGACTATGGCTACACCTTC. It translates to CASSYGDRGLLDYGYTF.

The chain's CDR3 is CALGGENYGYTF. DNA for the CDR3: TGTGCCTTGGGCGGGGAGAACTATGGCTACACCTTC. This sequence joins TRBV10-3 and TRBJ1-2; D gene uncertain. The CDR3 is 12 residues long. V was trimmed by 11 bases and J by 2 bases, leaving 12 bases between them. In germline, CDR1 is ENHRY, CDR2 SYGVKD.

V usage is TRBV6-5 and J usage is TRBJ1-5; 7 bases are shared with TRBD1. The CDR3 runs 14 residues. After removal of 5 bases from V and 2 bases from J, the junction contained 3 bases not matched to a gene. Germline-derived CDR1 and CDR2 are MNHEY and SVGAGI. CDR3 region: CASSAGTGNQPQHF. The CDR3 DNA is TGTGCCAGCAGTGCAGGGACAGGCAATCAGCCCCAGCATTTT.

This clone is a singleton in its sample. This chain connects TRBV16 to TRBJ1-1; TRBD1 matches at 9 bases. The CDR3 length is 15 residues. Germline values: CDR1 KGHSY, CDR2 FQNENV. Trimming cost V 2 bases and J 4 bases; bases outside gene matches: 5. The CDR3 region is CASSQRTGGGTEAFF. The CDR3 bases are TGTGCCAGCAGCCAACGAACAGGGGGCGGCACTGAAGCTTTCTTT.

The rearrangement joins TRBV5-4 to TRBJ2-1; 9 bases map to TRBD2. V was clipped by 4 bases and J by 4 bases; unmatched bases: 9. The CDR3 contains 16 residues. Germline V gene lookup returns CDR1 SGHNT and CDR2 YYREEE (reference sequence). The CDR3 sequence: CASSGAGGASYNEQFF. In nucleotides, the CDR3 is TGTGCCAGCAGCGGGGCGGGGGGGGCCTCTTACAATGAGCAGTTCTTC.

The rearrangement links TRBV6-4 to TRBJ2-7, with 7 bases that match TRBD2. The CDR3 sequence is 15 residues long. Germline V gene data show CDR1 as MRHNA and CDR2 as SNTAGT. Unmatched junction bases numbered 14, after V lost 6 bases and J lost 6 bases. CDR3 residues: CASREEAGGGGEQYF. Here the CDR3 DNA reads TGTGCCAGCAGAGAAGAAGCCGGCGGGGGAGGCGAGCAGTACTTC.